This T cell receptor beta chain was sequenced for a study of blood T cell repertoires in COVID-19. Study at large: The origin of the acute and convalescent COVID-19 samples was the United States, Italy and Spain. From T cells, B-cell-depleted T cells, or PBMCs came the material, which was cDNA or gDNA.

Source study methods: The authors estimated nucleated cell counts from reference gene primer amplification. The data were produced by immunoSEQ multiplex PCR, yet TCRdb's version contains in-frame clones alone and is incomplete. V and J calls plus clone size are reproduced from that table; the DNA served to infer D and trimming. The sample shows 150,000 to 200,000 clones, around nine tenths of them seen only once. The sample taken for sequencing was peripheral blood. This TCR came from a man between 65 and 85 years old with acute or convalescent COVID-19.

The CDR3 is CAISSGWGDTQYF. The CDR3 DNA is TGTGCCATTTCTAGCGGGTGGGGGGATACGCAGTATTTT. V usage is TRBV10-3 and J usage is TRBJ2-3; 8 positions match TRBD2. Unmatched junction bases numbered 8, after V lost 9 bases and J lost 6 bases. This CDR3 is built from 13 residues. CDR1 and CDR2 from the germline V gene are ENHRY and SYGVKD.